Presented here are 20 T cell receptor beta chains from one specimen sequenced in a study of T cell responses to AZD1222 COVID-19 vaccine. Generated by immunoSEQ multiplex PCR, the TCRdb table keeps only in-frame clones and is missing some. Of about 190,000 clones listed, 85% to 95% were seen once; the top ten hold over 7.5%. Source: peripheral blood, taken on day 0 of AZD1222 vaccination. The source of these receptors is an adult in good health.

The chain employs TRBV19 and TRBJ1-5; no reliable D call. With 4 bases removed from V and 0 bases from J, the gap between germline ends came to 13 bases. Germline CDR1 LNHDA, CDR2 SQIVND (reference sequence). The CDR3 totals 16 residues. CDR3 sequence: CASSTQRDLSNQPQHF. The CDR3 DNA reads as TGTGCCAGTAGTACCCAAAGAGACCTTAGCAATCAGCCCCAGCATTTT.

V gene TRBV3-1 (or the pseudogene TRBV3-2) combines with J gene TRBJ2-6, with D uncertain. V lost 0 bases, J lost 0 bases, and 12 bases lay in between. Germline V lookup: CDR1 LGHDT, CDR2 YNNKEL (reference sequence). This CDR3 is built from 18 residues. Written as DNA, the CDR3 is TGTGCCAGCAGCCAAGAGGTCCGGCGACTCTCTGGGGCCAACGTCCTGACTTTC. Amino acid sequence: CASSQEVRRLSGANVLTF.

The chain joins TRBV6-6 to TRBJ2-7; TRBD1 agrees at 7 bases. The CDR3 has 13 residues. V gave up 7 bases and J gave up 3 bases; unmatched junction bases: 6. The V gene's germline CDR1 is MNHNY and CDR2 SVGAGI (reference sequence). CDR3: CASNEGQFYEQYF. In DNA, the CDR3 is TGTGCCAGCAACGAGGGACAGTTCTACGAGCAGTACTTC.

The gene calls are TRBV7-8 and TRBJ1-3, with D unresolved. The CDR3 is 15 amino acids. V lost 5 bases and J lost 4, with 15 bases in between. CDR1 is SGHVS and CDR2 is FQNEAQ in the germline V gene. CDR3 in DNA: TGTGCCAGCAGCCCGGGGTTCTCAAGGGGAAACACCATATATTTT. Its protein product is CASSPGFSRGNTIYF.

The chain links TRBV10-3 to TRBJ2-7; unclear D gene. This CDR3 region has 12 residues. Germline CDR1 and CDR2: ENHRY and SYGVKD. V was shortened by 3 bases and J by 4 bases, with 7 bases between the two germline ends. The CDR3 DNA reads TGTGCCATCAGTGACCTTTCATACGAGCAGTACTTC. Protein: CAISDLSYEQYF.

The chain recombines TRBV9 with TRBJ2-2; no definite D call. CDR1 and CDR2 (germline): SGDLS, YYNGEE. There are 15 residues in the CDR3. Between the trimmed V and J ends, which lost 4 bases and 2 bases, there was a span of 12 bases. The CDR3 spells CASSPPTFNTGELFF. In DNA form, the CDR3 reads TGTGCCAGCAGCCCACCGACCTTTAACACCGGGGAGCTGTTTTTT.

This clone was recorded only once. This chain links TRBV7-2 with TRBJ1-1; D perhaps matches TRBD1 (6 bases). The V gene lost 0 bases and the J gene lost 1 base, with 12 bases spanning the gap. The V gene's germline CDR1 is SGHTA and CDR2 FQGNSA. This CDR3 is built from 16 residues. CDR3 sequence (DNA): TGTGCCAGCAGCTTAGCGCGTTGGGGGCGGAACACTGAAGCTTTCTTT. It yields the protein CASSLARWGRNTEAFF.

The CDR3 nucleotides are TGTGCCAGCAGTCTGACAGGACAGGGAAACACTGAAGCTTTCTTT. This sequence encodes CASSLTGQGNTEAFF. The genes are TRBV7-3 and TRBJ1-1; 8 nucleotides agree with TRBD1. The junction had 8 bases not matched to a gene; V was cut back by 6 bases and J by 2 bases. Germline CDR1 is SGHTA and CDR2 is FQGTGA. The CDR3 spans 15 residues.

In DNA, the CDR3 is TGTGCCAGCAGCCCGTCTAGCGGGAGTACTGAGCAGTTCTTC. As protein: CASSPSSGSTEQFF. The chain carries TRBV3-1 (or the pseudogene TRBV3-2) and TRBJ2-1; the match to TRBD2 covers 10 bases. This CDR3 region has 14 residues. The V and J ends lost 4 bases and 9 bases, in that order; junction bases with no gene match: 6. Germline assignment: CDR1 LGHDT and CDR2 YNNKEL (reference sequence).

The chain has TRBV5-1 and TRBJ2-1; 7 bases align to TRBD1. The CDR3 is 14 amino acids. Germline loops: CDR1 SGHRS, CDR2 YFSETQ. J was trimmed by 3 bases and V by 4 bases; bases with no gene match: 4. The CDR3 protein is CASSTGQDYNEQFF. Written as DNA, the CDR3 is TGCGCCAGCAGCACCGGACAGGACTACAATGAGCAGTTCTTC.

The V and J genes are TRBV9 and TRBJ2-1, with TRBD2 as a possible D gene (5 bases). V shed 0 bases and J shed 8 bases, with 12 bases lying between them. The CDR3 covers 14 residues. Germline V gene lookup returns CDR1 SGDLS and CDR2 YYNGEE. The CDR3 region has the DNA TGTGCCAGCAGCGTAGCTTATAGAGGGCATGAGCAGTTCTTC. This encodes CASSVAYRGHEQFF.

The chain employs TRBV25-1 and TRBJ1-2; D is unclear. Trimming pared 3 bases from V and 2 bases from J, leaving 7 bases between. CDR1 and CDR2 from the germline V gene are MGHDK and SYGVNS. CDR3 length: 13 amino acids. CDR3 residues: CASSERSNYGYTF. CDR3 nucleotides: TGTGCCAGCAGTGAGAGGAGCAACTATGGCTACACCTTC.

The genes are TRBV5-1 and TRBJ1-1; the match to TRBD1 covers 11 bases. The CDR3 spans 17 residues. V trimming: 3 bases; J trimming: 5 bases; junction bases outside the gene matches: 12. Germline V lookup: CDR1 SGHRS, CDR2 YFSETQ. The CDR3 nucleotides are TGCGCCAGCAGCTCGATTGGACAGGGGGCGCGAAGGACTGAAGCTTTCTTT. Protein sequence: CASSSIGQGARRTEAFF.

V usage is TRBV11-2 and J usage is TRBJ1-1, with 10 bases lining up with TRBD1. The germline V gene has CDR1 SGHAT and CDR2 FQNNGV. The CDR3 is made up of 17 amino acids. V was clipped by 5 bases and J by 3 bases; unmatched bases: 12. For the CDR3, the DNA is TGTGCCAGCAGCGCGTGGATCATGGACAGGGGGGACACTGAAGCTTTCTTT. Translation: CASSAWIMDRGDTEAFF. Full variable domain (missing parts from reference TRBV11-2 and TRBJ1-1): EAGVAQSPRYKIIEKRQSVAFWCNPISGHATLYWYQQILGQGPKLLIQFQNNGVVDDSQLPKDRFSAERLKGVDSTLKIQPAKLEDSAVYLCASSAWIMDRGDTEAFFGQGTRLTVV.

The chain couples TRBV5-1 to TRBJ2-1; 13 nucleotides agree with TRBD2. The J segment lost 6 bases and the V segment lost 3 bases, leaving 3 bases of the junction unmatched. The CDR3 contains 15 residues. CDR1 and CDR2 (germline): SGHRS, YFSETQ. The DNA for the CDR3 is TGCGCCAGCAGCTCGGGACTAGCGGGACCCAATGAGCAGTTCTTC. Translation: CASSSGLAGPNEQFF.

This chain uses TRBV5-1 with TRBJ2-2; 8 bases fit TRBD2. The V gene's germline CDR1 is SGHRS and CDR2 YFSETQ. The CDR3 spans 15 residues. Trimming took 3 bases from V and 6 from J; bases not matched to a gene: 7. The CDR3 is CASSYSREAAGELFF. CDR3 nucleotides: TGCGCCAGCAGCTATTCGCGGGAGGCGGCCGGGGAGCTGTTTTTT.

This chain links TRBV6-2 or TRBV6-3 with TRBJ2-1, with TRBD2 matching 7 bases. With 4 bases clipped from V and 8 bases from J, the junction kept 14 bases outside the gene matches. This CDR3 is built from 16 residues. Germline lookup yields CDR1 MNHEY and CDR2 SVGEGT. The CDR3 is CASSFREAVRGYEQFF. CDR3 bases: TGTGCCAGCAGTTTTCGGGAGGCCGTCCGGGGCTATGAGCAGTTCTTC.

This chain's CDR3 is CASRSIPGQGSSGANVLTF. The DNA for the CDR3 is TGTGCCAGCAGGTCCATCCCGGGACAGGGTTCCTCTGGGGCCAACGTCCTGACTTTC. This sequence joins TRBV5-4 and TRBJ2-6; 9 bases match TRBD1. The CDR3 is made up of 19 amino acids. Trimming cost V 5 bases and J 0 bases; bases outside gene matches: 12. Looked up from germline, CDR1 is SGHNT and CDR2 is YYREEE (reference sequence).

The chain employs TRBV11-2 and TRBJ1-3, with D unresolved. Trimming stripped 1 base from V and 4 bases from J, with 8 bases between. The CDR3 length is 14 residues. The V gene's germline CDR1 is SGHAT and CDR2 FQNNGV. CDR3 loop: CASSLAWGGNTIYF. The CDR3 DNA reads as TGTGCCAGCAGCTTAGCGTGGGGAGGAAACACCATATATTTT.

This clone appeared a single time. The rearrangement joins TRBV2 to TRBJ2-4; 8 bases agree with TRBD1. The CDR3 has 14 amino acids. Germline trimming cut 2 bases from V and 8 bases from J; bases unmatched to any gene: 5. Germline CDR1 is SNHLY and CDR2 is FYNNEI. This chain's CDR3 is CASSERGQAYIQYF. CDR3 DNA sequence: TGTGCCAGCAGTGAAAGGGGACAGGCGTACATTCAGTACTTC.